The T cell receptor (beta chain) under discussion was sequenced for a study of T cells after somatic rescue of genetic block (dated by TCRdb to 2020 to 2021). About the investigation overall: The study assessed how robust, over the long term, a T-cell system was when the system had developed through somatic rescue of a genetic block in T-cell development.

Library creation used the immunoSEQ multiplex PCR assay. The clones in this table, taken by TCRdb from immuneACCESS, are in-frame only. Not every clone is retained; where verified, under half of the shortfall comes from an unresolved V gene, and the cause of the rest is unknown. This sample gives about 11,000 clones in total; around two thirds of them show up just once. The ten largest make up about 20% of the sample. On this clone itself: Its antigen is currently not known. No base-level quality is on record; no much larger clone is a single base apart.

The germline V gene yields SGHTA for CDR1 and FQGNSA for CDR2. The CDR3 measures 14 amino acids from cysteine to phenylalanine. The entry retains the CDR3 DNA only, 42 bases that are in frame from base 1. Trimming costs V 2 bases and J 0 bases, and their ends lie 8 bases apart. The rearrangement joined TRBV7-2 to TRBJ2-7; the D gene cannot be named for sure. Sequences were obtained from peripheral blood mononuclear cells (PBMCs). The clonotype originates from a boy aged 5-17 years. The DNA reads TGTGCCAGCAGCTTAAAACAGAGCTCCTACGAGCAGTACTTC. This is translated as CASSLKQSSYEQYF.